What follows are 13 T cell receptor beta chains derived from one specimen sequenced in a study of cytomegalovirus exposure and HLA in healthy donors. The PCR employed 60 Vbeta primers together with 13 Jbeta primers. Method: immunoSEQ multiplex PCR; TCRdb's copy keeps in-frame clones and lacks some. The sample holds roughly 78,000 clones; roughly 64% are singletons and the top ten take around 5%. The sequencing sample was made of PBMCs. All receptors derive from a man aged 25 to 40 in good health and CMV-seropositive.

This clone was detected only a few times. The chain combines TRBV28 with TRBJ1-5; unclear D gene. Trimming left V 9 bases short and J 6 bases short, with 9 bases between. Germline values: CDR1 MDHEN, CDR2 SYDVKM. CDR3 size: 11 residues. The CDR3 coding sequence is TGTGCCAGTTCGGGGTCTCAGCCCCAGCATTTT. Its protein is CASSGSQPQHF.

V is TRBV27 and J is TRBJ2-4; perhaps TRBD2 as D (5 bases). The CDR3 has 16 residues. Trimming removed 2 bases at V and 0 bases at J, with 11 bases between. Germline CDR1 is MNHEY and CDR2 is SMNVEV (reference sequence). The CDR3 nucleotides are TGTGCCAGCAGTTTAACGAGGGCACTAGCCAAAAACATTCAGTACTTC. Its protein product is CASSLTRALAKNIQYF.

This clone is a singleton in its sample. V and J are TRBV5-1 and TRBJ2-7, with TRBD1 identical over 8 bases. The V gene's germline CDR1 is SGHRS and CDR2 YFSETQ. The V gene end was trimmed by 4 bases and the J gene end by 0 bases; junction bases not matched to a gene: 6. The CDR3 has 15 residues. The chain's CDR3 is CASSEWTGSSYEQYF. CDR3 nucleotides: TGCGCCAGCAGCGAGTGGACAGGGTCCTCCTACGAGCAGTACTTC.

With regard to this clone: This specimen includes other DNA sequences encoding the same CDR3. The chain links TRBV5-1 to TRBJ2-5, with 11 bases aligning to TRBD2. V gave up 0 bases and J gave up 5 bases; unmatched junction bases: 9. The CDR3 is made up of 17 amino acids. From germline, CDR1 is SGHRS and CDR2 YFSETQ. The CDR3 sequence is CASSLGGTSGSWETQYF. The DNA for the CDR3 is TGCGCCAGCAGCTTGGGCGGGACTAGCGGAAGTTGGGAGACCCAGTACTTC.

In this sample, this clone turned up a few times. The chain combines TRBV7-9 with TRBJ1-2; no clear D gene. In germline, CDR1 is SEHNR, CDR2 FQNEAQ (reference sequence). Trimming removed 0 bases from V and 8 bases from J, with 16 bases in between. This CDR3 spans 15 amino acids. This CDR3 reads CASSLAPGSSGGYTF. Written as DNA, the CDR3 is TGTGCCAGCAGCTTAGCCCCGGGGAGTTCAGGAGGCTACACCTTC.

This clone was counted between two and nine times. This chain's CDR3 is CASSRDRAFEQYF. The CDR3 DNA is TGTGCCAGCAGTCGGGACAGGGCTTTCGAGCAGTACTTC. The chain couples TRBV6-5 to TRBJ2-7; 9 nucleotides agree with TRBD1. CDR3 length: 13 amino acids. V dropped 5 bases and J dropped 6; count of bases not matched to a gene: 5. Germline V gives CDR1 MNHEY, CDR2 SVGAGI.

The sample holds a few counts of this clone. The chain links TRBV18 to TRBJ2-7; 12 nucleotides match TRBD2. Germline trimming cut 5 bases from V and 4 bases from J; bases unmatched to any gene: 3. Germline loops: CDR1 KGHSH, CDR2 LQKENI. This CDR3 region has 14 residues. The CDR3 is CASSTLAGGYEQYF. The CDR3 nucleotides are TGTGCCAGCTCAACCCTAGCGGGAGGGTACGAGCAGTACTTC.

The chain links TRBV19 to TRBJ1-2; 8 bases are shared with TRBD1. This CDR3 comprises 15 residues. Germline lookup yields CDR1 LNHDA and CDR2 SQIVND (reference sequence). V was pared by 5 bases and J by 4 bases, with 9 bases of the junction left unmatched. As DNA, the CDR3 is TGTGCCAGTAGTCCAAGGACAGGGTTGAGCTATGGCTACACCTTC. It encodes CASSPRTGLSYGYTF.

The V call is TRBV19, the J call TRBJ2-5, with D tentatively TRBD2 (6 bases). There are 14 residues in the CDR3. Germline V gene lookup returns CDR1 LNHDA and CDR2 SQIVND (reference sequence). The V and J ends lost 5 bases and 2 bases respectively, with 12 bases between them. CDR3 in amino acids: CASSSGVGQETQYF. The CDR3 DNA reads TGTGCCAGTAGTTCGGGAGTCGGACAAGAGACCCAGTACTTC.

By proportion, this clone is medium-sized. This chain connects TRBV5-1 to TRBJ1-1, with a weak D call TRBD1 (5 bases). The germline CDR1 and CDR2 sequences are SGHRS and YFSETQ. The V end lost 2 bases, the J end lost 2 bases, and 10 bases lay between the germline ends. CDR3 length: 14 residues. The CDR3, as DNA: TGCGCCAGCAGCTTATCGGGGGGAAACACTGAAGCTTTCTTT. It specifies CASSLSGGNTEAFF.

The chain uses TRBV20-1 and TRBJ1-4, with no clear D. V lost 4 bases and J lost 8, with 8 bases in between. This CDR3 is 11 amino acids long. Per germline, CDR1 DFQATT and CDR2 SNEGSKA (reference sequence). CDR3 residues: CSATGTEKLFF. Here the CDR3 DNA reads TGCAGTGCTACAGGAACGGAAAAACTGTTTTTT.

The chain is built from TRBV4-2 and TRBJ1-2, with no clear D. With 0 bases removed from V and 4 bases from J, the gap between germline ends came to 9 bases. Germline loops: CDR1 LGHNA, CDR2 YNFKEQ. This CDR3 has 14 residues. CDR3 bases: TGTGCCAGCAGCCAAGACAGTGGGAGCTATGGCTACACCTTC. Its protein is CASSQDSGSYGYTF.

The chain joins TRBV28 to TRBJ2-1; D is unresolved. Germline lookup yields CDR1 MDHEN and CDR2 SYDVKM. CDR3 length equals 13 residues. V was shortened by 5 bases and J by 8 bases, with 13 bases between the two germline ends. The CDR3: CASSRPEVDEQFF. CDR3 nucleotides: TGTGCCAGCAGTCGACCTGAGGTTGATGAGCAGTTCTTC. Full variable domain (outside the CDR3, taken from reference TRBV28 and TRBJ2-1): DVKVTQSSRYLVKRTGEKVFLECVQDMDHENMFWYRQDPGLGLRLIYFSYDVKMKEKGDIPEGYSVSREKKERFSLILESASTNQTSMYLCASSRPEVDEQFFGPGTRLTVL.